One and the same sample provided the 2 T cell receptor beta chains below, sequenced in a study of a mutant IDH1 vaccine in newly diagnosed glioma. Measured with immunoSEQ multiplex PCR; TCRdb has only the in-frame clones, and not every one. The repertoire holds 60,000 to 65,000 clones, with around 80% as singletons. The time point was: week 35, safety follow-up. Vaccination used 300 ug of mutant IDH1 20-mer peptide per dose, with topical imiquimod. Their antigens are not known. The source material was PBMCs, sampled from a glioma patient whose treatment included an IDH1 peptide vaccine. These receptors were collected from a man aged 30 to 45 with glioma.

The chain combines TRBV13 with TRBJ2-6; 9 nucleotides agree with TRBD1. Looked up from germline, CDR1 is PRHDT and CDR2 is FYEKMQ (reference sequence). This CDR3 has 17 residues. V lost 5 bases and J lost 3; bases outside the gene matches: 8. CDR3 nucleotide sequence: TGTGCCAGCAGCCCTCCCGGGACAGGGTTTGGGGCCAACGTCCTGACTTTC. It yields the protein CASSPPGTGFGANVLTF.

In this sample, this clone turned up a few times. The chain links TRBV30 to TRBJ1-5, with D hard to call. The CDR3 extends over 13 amino acids. V gave up 2 bases and J gave up 9 bases, with 14 bases separating them. Per the germline V gene, CDR1 is GTSNPN and CDR2 is SVGIG (reference sequence). The CDR3 reads CAWSISAVGPQHF. The CDR3 coding sequence is TGTGCCTGGAGTATCTCGGCCGTGGGGCCCCAGCATTTT.